This passage covers 11 T cell receptor beta chains from one sample sequenced in a study of post-analysis software for immune sequencing data. Study conclusions and caveats: In patients, a few TRBV segments were more frequent than in controls, with TRBV5-6, TRBV5-1 and TRBV20-1 among them.

These TCRs' antigens remain unknown. Each TCR beta cDNA library carried unique molecular identifiers. TCRdb used MiXCR to reprocess the PCR reads, holding one entry per CDR3 protein. The table records about 760,000 distinct CDR3 sequences, around 27% of them present only once. Material: blood. The receptors were gathered from a girl under 18 with multiple sclerosis.

This clonotype turned up a few times. The chain joins TRBV7-2 to TRBJ2-7; no firm D call. CDR1 SGHTA and CDR2 FQGNSA come from the germline V gene. The V end was cut by 0 bases, the J end by 2 bases, with 14 bases between. CDR3 size: 16 residues. CDR3 in amino acids: CASSLAVSVHPYEQYF. The DNA for the CDR3 is TGTGCCAGCAGCTTAGCGGTATCAGTGCACCCCTACGAGCAGTACTTC.

Notes on this clonotype: Compared with germline, one end of the junction differs, possibly owing to a read error. This sequence joins TRBV28 and TRBJ1-5; no definite D call. This CDR3 contains 15 residues. Germline CDR1 reads MDHEN; CDR2 reads SYDVKM. CDR3 protein: CASSLAVPSSQPQHF. DNA for the CDR3: TGTGCCAGCAGTCTAGCCGTTCCGAGCAGTCAGCCCCAGCATTTT. Full variable domain (outside the CDR3, taken from reference TRBV28 and TRBJ1-5): DVKVTQSSRYLVKRTGEKVFLECVQDMDHENMFWYRQDPGLGLRLIYFSYDVKMKEKGDIPEGYSVSREKKERFSLILESASTNQTSMYLCASSLAVPSSQPQHFGDGTRLSIL.

This clonotype has only a few counts. CDR3 region: CASGRPTENTEAFF. In DNA, the CDR3 is TGTGCCAGCGGTAGACCGACGGAGAACACTGAAGCTTTCTTT. The gene calls are TRBV28 and TRBJ1-1; D is unclear. Trimming cost V 8 bases and J 1 base, with 14 bases left between them. The germline V gene has CDR1 MDHEN and CDR2 SYDVKM. The CDR3 has 14 residues.

The J gene is TRBJ2-7, the V gene TRBV7-2; no firm D call. V lost 5 bases, J lost 2 bases, and 16 bases lay in between. Germline loops: CDR1 SGHTA, CDR2 FQGNSA. The CDR3 sequence is 15 residues long. The DNA for the CDR3 is TGTGCCAGCAGCCCGTGGGTCGGGTACCCCTACGAGCAGTACTTC. This translates into CASSPWVGYPYEQYF.

This clonotype turned up a few times. The chain joins TRBV6-2 or TRBV6-3 to TRBJ2-5, with 10 bases that match TRBD2. Trimming took 6 bases from V and 9 from J; bases not matched to a gene: 10. Per germline, CDR1 MNHEY and CDR2 SVGEGT. The CDR3 spans 14 residues. Here the CDR3 reads CASRILAGRGAQYF. DNA for the CDR3: TGTGCCAGCAGGATACTAGCGGGGCGAGGGGCCCAGTACTTC.

This clonotype was found a few times. The chain is built from TRBV5-1 and TRBJ2-7, with 8 bases aligning to TRBD2. Germline CDR1 is SGHRS and CDR2 is YFSETQ. Trimming removed 3 bases from V and 7 bases from J; junction bases left unmatched: 15. This CDR3 has 16 amino acids. The CDR3: CASSSGLSGSGVEQYF. CDR3 coding DNA: TGCGCCAGCAGCTCGGGTCTAAGCGGGAGCGGTGTTGAGCAGTACTTC.

This clonotype was seen a few times. The chain uses TRBV20-1 and TRBJ2-4; the D gene is possibly TRBD1 (6 bases). The last part of the DNA fits TRBJ2-5 better; the J call may be wrong. CDR1 is DFQATT, CDR2 SNEGSKA, per germline (reference sequence). This CDR3 is 13 amino acids long. CDR3 in amino acids: CSARSTGLETQYF. CDR3 sequence (DNA): TGCAGTGCTAGGAGTACAGGGCTAGAGACCCAGTACTTC.

The sample holds many counts of this clonotype. The chain combines TRBV7-2 with TRBJ2-5; D gene unclear. CDR3 length: 12 residues. CDR1 and CDR2 from the germline V gene are SGHTA and FQGNSA. V gave up 3 bases and J gave up 4 bases, with 6 bases separating them. CDR3 in amino acids: CASSFTPETQYF. As DNA, the CDR3 is TGTGCCAGCAGCTTTACCCCAGAGACCCAGTACTTC.

This clonotype appeared a single time. One junction end disagrees with the germline gene, perhaps due to a read error. V gene TRBV5-5 combines with J gene TRBJ1-4; D possibly corresponds to TRBD1 (5 bases). This CDR3 spans 15 amino acids. The germline gives CDR1 SGHKS, CDR2 YYEKEE (reference sequence). The CDR3 region is CASSLGQGSNEKRFF. CDR3 sequence (DNA): TGTGCCAGCAGCTTGGGTCAGGGTTCTAATGAAAAACGGTTTTTT.

The chain has TRBV6-5 and TRBJ2-7, with TRBD2 matching 9 bases. The germline CDR1 and CDR2 sequences are MNHEY and SVGAGI. The CDR3 is 15 residues long. The V gene end was trimmed by 5 bases and the J gene end by 6 bases; junction bases not matched to a gene: 11. For the CDR3, the DNA is TGTGCCAGCAGTCCATTAGCGGGAGTAGTTTCCGAGCAGTACTTC. Translated, it gives CASSPLAGVVSEQYF.

The table lists this clonotype with a few counts. The chain couples TRBV5-1 to TRBJ2-5; no clear D gene. Per the germline V gene, CDR1 is SGHRS and CDR2 is YFSETQ. There are 14 residues in the CDR3. Trimming removed 0 bases from V and 0 bases from J, with 6 bases in between. The CDR3 nucleotides are TGCGCCAGCAGCTTGGATGGGTACCAAGAGACCCAGTACTTC. Its translation is CASSLDGYQETQYF.